One and the same sample provided the 27 T cell receptor beta chains below, sequenced in a study of T cells in Graves' hyperthyroidism and ophthalmopathy. The CDR3 regions of TCR beta were amplified from RNA transcripts. The HTBI primer set drove a first-round RT-PCR of the TCR CDR3. TCRdb used MiXCR to reprocess the multiplex PCR reads, holding one entry per CDR3 protein. The sample has over 400,000 distinct CDR3 sequences, about 15% seen once. Sequenced: blood. These TCRs come from a man aged 18 to 30 with Graves' ophthalmopathy.

As regards this clonotype: The CDR3 ends on some other residue instead of the conserved phenylalanine or tryptophan, so this is likely a read error. The chain carries TRBV9 and TRBJ1-1, with 7 bases aligning to TRBD1. This CDR3 spans 15 amino acids. J gave up 2 bases and V 3 bases, and 7 bases lay outside the gene matches. Germline V CDR1 and CDR2: SGDLS, YYNGEE. The CDR3 loop reads CASSGNPGGNTEAFL. CDR3 sequence (DNA): TGTGCCAGCAGCGGAAACCCAGGGGGAAACACTGAAGCTTTCCTT.

This clonotype was seen at least ten times. V gene TRBV27 combines with J gene TRBJ2-3; 11 nucleotides line up with TRBD2. The CDR3 is 15 amino acids. CDR1 MNHEY and CDR2 SMNVEV come from the germline V gene (reference sequence). The V segment lost 3 bases and the J segment 4 bases; nucleotides outside the gene matches: 3. Here the CDR3 DNA reads TGTGCCAGCAGTTTTACTAGCGGGAGTCCAGATACGCAGTATTTT. Its protein product is CASSFTSGSPDTQYF.

This clonotype was recorded a few times. V is TRBV14 and J is TRBJ2-7; D possibly corresponds to TRBD2 (7 bases). CDR1 SGHDN and CDR2 FVKESK come from the germline V gene. The CDR3 loop spans 15 amino acids. V lost 8 bases to trimming and J lost 4 bases, with 21 bases between them. CDR3 nucleotides: TGTGCCAGCGCCGGGGGCGGGAGAAGTCGGTACGAGCAGTACTTC. It is translated as CASAGGGRSRYEQYF.

This clonotype showed up many times. The rearrangement links TRBV2 to TRBJ2-1, with D hard to call. The CDR3 is 12 residues long. The V and J ends lost 3 bases and 8 bases respectively, with 8 bases between them. The germline V gene encodes CDR1 SNHLY and CDR2 FYNNEI. The CDR3 coding sequence is TGTGCCAGCAGTGAGGGTGTTCATGAGCAGTTCTTC. The encoded protein is CASSEGVHEQFF.

The rearrangement joins TRBV25-1 to TRBJ2-2; 8 bases align to TRBD1. The ends lost 0 bases at V and 0 bases at J; junction bases unmatched: 6. Germline V gene sequence: CDR1 MGHDK, CDR2 SYGVNS. The CDR3 loop spans 18 amino acids. The CDR3 protein is CASSEYQQGASNTGELFF. The CDR3 DNA follows: TGTGCCAGCAGTGAATATCAGCAGGGGGCTTCGAACACCGGGGAGCTGTTTTTT.

As concerns this clonotype: With a much larger clone just one base away, this may be a read error. V usage is TRBV27 and J usage is TRBJ2-2; D might be TRBD1 (6 bases). V was clipped by 6 bases and J by 4 bases, with 12 bases between them. Germline CDR1 is MNHEY and CDR2 is SMNVEV (reference sequence). The CDR3 is 14 residues long. The CDR3 nucleotides read TGTGCCAGCAGCCCCGGACAGATCACCGGGGAGCTGTTTTTT. Its protein product is CASSPGQITGELFF.

The rearrangement joins TRBV12-3 or TRBV12-4 to TRBJ1-1; D gene unclear. The length of the CDR3 is 13 residues. V was trimmed by 2 bases and J by 2 bases, leaving 6 bases between them. DNA of the CDR3: TGTGCCAGCAGTTTACCTCCTAACACTGAAGCTTTCTTT. Translated: CASSLPPNTEAFF.

Only a few counts were recorded for this clonotype. This chain joins TRBV20-1 and TRBJ1-5; D not resolved. CDR1 is DFQATT, CDR2 SNEGSKA, per germline (reference sequence). This CDR3 is 13 amino acids long. V dropped 5 bases and J dropped 7 bases, with 15 bases sitting between them. The CDR3 DNA follows: TGCAGTGCTCCCTTGAGCCCCGGGCAGCCCCAGCATTTT. This translates into CSAPLSPGQPQHF.

This clonotype was seen many times. This chain joins TRBV7-9 and TRBJ1-2, with D unresolved. With 1 base removed from V and 3 bases from J, the gap between germline ends came to 9 bases. Germline CDR1 and CDR2: SEHNR and FQNEAQ (reference sequence). This CDR3 contains 14 residues. CDR3 DNA sequence: TGTGCCAGCAGCTTAGGTGGCGGAGACTATGGCTACACCTTC. It yields the protein CASSLGGGDYGYTF. The whole variable domain, remainder taken from reference TRBV7-9 and TRBJ1-2, is DTGVSQNPRHKITKRGQNVTFRCDPISEHNRLYWYRQTLGQGPEFLTYFQNEAQLEKSRLLSDRFSAERPKGSFSTLEIQRTEQGDSAMYLCASSLGGGDYGYTFGSGTRLTVV.

In this sample, this clonotype turned up a few times. J is TRBJ1-4 and V is TRBV7-9; 10 bases are shared with TRBD1. Germline V CDR1 and CDR2: SEHNR, FQNEAQ (reference sequence). CDR3 length: 17 amino acids. V lost 1 base to trimming and J lost 7 bases; unmatched junction nucleotides: 9. The CDR3 region is CASSLGSGDRGLEKLFF. CDR3 DNA: TGTGCCAGCAGCTTAGGTAGTGGCGACAGGGGGCTTGAAAAACTGTTTTTT.

This clonotype was seen ten or more times. The chain has TRBV6-1 and TRBJ1-2; possibly TRBD1 for D (5 bases). CDR1 is MNHNS, CDR2 SASEGT, per germline. Trimming removed 6 bases from V and 4 bases from J, with 15 bases in between. The CDR3 spans 14 residues. DNA for the CDR3: TGTGCCAGCAGGCGGCGGGGGGATGCCTATGGCTACACCTTC. Its translation: CASRRRGDAYGYTF.

This clonotype appeared many times. The CDR3 protein is CSVEGRLYGYTF. In DNA form, the CDR3 reads TGCAGCGTTGAAGGCAGACTCTATGGCTACACCTTC. The chain has TRBV29-1 and TRBJ1-2; D gene unclear. This CDR3 has 12 amino acids. V shed 1 base and J shed 4 bases, with 7 bases lying between them. From germline, CDR1 is SQVTM and CDR2 ANQGSEA.

This clonotype was seen many times. J is TRBJ2-7 and V is TRBV10-1, with TRBD1 matching 9 bases. Germline values: CDR1 WNHNN, CDR2 SYGVQD (reference sequence). V lost 0 bases to trimming and J lost 5 bases; unmatched junction nucleotides: 5. This CDR3 region has 15 residues. The DNA of the CDR3 is TGCGCCAGCAGTGAGTCAGCGGACAGGGGCGACGAGCAGTACTTC. It specifies CASSESADRGDEQYF.

This chain links TRBV29-1 with TRBJ2-1; 11 bases agree with TRBD2. The germline V gene encodes CDR1 SQVTM and CDR2 ANQGSEA. This CDR3 spans 12 amino acids. V shed 7 bases and J 5 bases; nucleotides not matched to a gene: 1. CDR3 bases: TGCAGCGCGGGACTAGCGGACAATGAGCAGTTCTTC. Protein product: CSAGLADNEQFF.

This clonotype was counted many times. J is TRBJ2-5 and V is TRBV6-5; 10 nucleotides agree with TRBD1. The V segment lost 6 bases and the J segment 5 bases; nucleotides outside the gene matches: 9. Germline-derived CDR1 and CDR2 are MNHEY and SVGAGI. The CDR3 runs to 15 residues. The CDR3 here is CASSLSTGGVETQYF. CDR3 sequence (DNA): TGTGCCAGCAGCCTCTCGACAGGGGGCGTTGAGACCCAGTACTTC.

This clonotype was seen repeatedly, ten times or more. V gene TRBV20-1 combines with J gene TRBJ1-1, with D hard to call. Germline loops: CDR1 DFQATT, CDR2 SNEGSKA (reference sequence). The CDR3 has 14 residues. V shed 4 bases and J shed 3 bases, with 15 bases lying between them. The CDR3 sequence is CSATKTADDTEAFF. In DNA form, the CDR3 reads TGCAGTGCTACAAAGACGGCTGATGACACTGAAGCTTTCTTT.

The V call is TRBV27, the J call TRBJ2-5; D may correspond to TRBD1 or TRBD2 (5 bases each). Germline V gene sequence: CDR1 MNHEY, CDR2 SMNVEV (reference sequence). The CDR3 has 15 amino acids. Trimming took off 6 bases at V and 2 bases at J, with 16 bases between the two ends. DNA for the CDR3: TGTGCCAGCAGGCAAGGGATATGGGGGCAAGAGACCCAGTACTTC. Protein sequence: CASRQGIWGQETQYF.

The gene calls are TRBV4-1 and TRBJ2-2, with 7 bases fitting TRBD2. From germline, CDR1 is MGHRA and CDR2 YSYEKL. The CDR3 sequence is 18 residues long. V gave up 1 base and J gave up 1 base; unmatched junction bases: 9. In DNA, the CDR3 is TGCGCCAGCAGCCAAGTGCACCGGGGGGAATTGAACACCGGGGAGCTGTTTTTT. Translating it yields CASSQVHRGELNTGELFF.

This clonotype was seen at least ten times. The rearrangement links TRBV3-1 to TRBJ1-1; TRBD1 matches 10 bases. The CDR3 covers 16 residues. Per germline, CDR1 LGHDT and CDR2 YNNKEL (reference sequence). V trimming: 6 bases; J trimming: 5 bases; junction bases outside the gene matches: 12. In nucleotides, the CDR3 is TGTGCCAGCAGACCCAGACAGGGGGCGCCGGCGACTGAAGCTTTCTTT. Encoded protein: CASRPRQGAPATEAFF.

This clonotype was seen a few times. This chain uses TRBV2 with TRBJ1-2, with D possibly being TRBD1 (5 bases). CDR1 is SNHLY, CDR2 FYNNEI, per germline. The CDR3 runs 11 residues. Trimming removed 6 bases at V and 9 bases at J, with 11 bases between. This CDR3 is CASSKTESYTF. The CDR3 region has the DNA TGTGCCAGCAGCAAGACAGAGAGCTACACCTTC.

Ten or more counts support this clonotype. The chain recombines TRBV13 with TRBJ2-7; tentative D call: TRBD1 (5 bases). Per germline, CDR1 PRHDT and CDR2 FYEKMQ (reference sequence). The V and J ends lost 4 bases and 6 bases respectively, with 13 bases between them. CDR3 size: 13 residues. For the CDR3, the DNA is TGTGCCAGCAGCTCCAGGGTGTTTGGCGAGCAGTACTTC. Translating gives CASSSRVFGEQYF.

There are many counts of this clonotype. CDR3: CAIGQGASATEAFF. The CDR3 region has the DNA TGTGCCATTGGACAGGGGGCGTCGGCCACTGAAGCTTTCTTT. The chain carries TRBV10-3 and TRBJ1-1; 11 nucleotides align to TRBD1. CDR3 size: 14 residues. Germline V gene lookup returns CDR1 ENHRY and CDR2 SYGVKD. V trimming: 9 bases; J trimming: 4 bases; junction bases outside the gene matches: 7.

This clonotype was counted at least ten times. CDR3 in amino acids: CATSDGGKWYEQYF. The CDR3 DNA reads TGTGCCACCAGTGATGGAGGGAAGTGGTACGAGCAGTACTTC. V usage is TRBV24-1 and J usage is TRBJ2-7, with a possible D match to TRBD2 (6 bases). The germline gives CDR1 KGHDR, CDR2 SFDVKD. The ends were cut back, 3 bases at V and 4 bases at J, with 12 bases in the middle. The CDR3 is made up of 14 amino acids.

J is TRBJ2-1 and V is TRBV20-1; 8 bases agree with TRBD1. The ends lost 6 bases at V and 6 bases at J; junction bases unmatched: 10. The germline gives CDR1 DFQATT, CDR2 SNEGSKA (reference sequence). The CDR3 totals 14 residues. CDR3: CSATTGVVSNEQFF. DNA for the CDR3: TGCAGTGCAACGACAGGGGTGGTTTCCAATGAGCAGTTCTTC.

A remark on this clonotype: It may be a read error: a sequence one base away is much more abundant. The rearrangement links TRBV11-2 to TRBJ2-2, with D hard to call. Trimming stripped 6 bases from V and 6 bases from J, with 20 bases between. Germline V gene data show CDR1 as SGHAT and CDR2 as FQNNGV. The CDR3 contains 16 residues. The CDR3 DNA follows: TGTGCCAGCAGTGGTAGCAAAGCGATGGTATCCGGGGAGCTGTTTTTT. This gives the protein CASSGSKAMVSGELFF.

The table lists this clonotype with many counts. The rearrangement uses TRBV13 and TRBJ2-7; TRBD2 is a possible D gene (6 bases). CDR1 is PRHDT, CDR2 FYEKMQ, per germline (reference sequence). This CDR3 spans 16 amino acids. V lost 3 bases and J lost 2, with 17 bases in between. CDR3 in amino acids: CASSFRVRRDPYEQYF. CDR3 in DNA: TGTGCCAGCAGCTTTAGGGTCCGGCGGGACCCCTACGAGCAGTACTTC.

The table lists this clonotype with a few counts. The chain has TRBV3-1 and TRBJ2-6, with TRBD2 as a possible D gene (5 bases). V was trimmed by 5 bases and J by 0 bases, leaving 11 bases between them. Germline-derived CDR1 and CDR2 are LGHDT and YNNKEL (reference sequence). This CDR3 has 16 amino acids. CDR3 coding DNA: TGTGCCAGCAGCTCCCCCGGGGTCTCTGGGGCCAACGTCCTGACTTTC. Translation: CASSSPGVSGANVLTF.